This T cell receptor (beta chain) was sequenced during a study of human T cells and chemical hapten exposure (dated by TCRdb to 2020 to 2022). For context, the study as a whole: For sensitization, 2% DPC in acetone was applied to a 2 cm by 2 cm area of upper inner arm skin. The study tracked peripheral blood TCR repertoire changes in vivo during primary and secondary sensitization to the hapten diphenylcyclopropenone (DPC) in alopecia patients. Patch testing on the upper back used Finn chambers containing 0.01% DPC, with scoring done after 6 days according to International Contact Dermatitis Research Group standards. Nearly 30 alopecia patients gave blood for TCR sequencing at one to four time points (pre-sensitization, 2, 6 and 24 weeks). Libraries were combined into a pool for sequencing, and differences in TCR yield between samples came mainly from small differences in library volumes within the pool. The mostly female patient cohort included alopecia areata with under or over 50% scalp involvement, alopecia totalis and alopecia universalis. Patients additionally received weekly therapeutic DPC doses to the scalp throughout the approximately 22-week study period. Blood samples were taken from patients before sensitization (week 0) and at 2, 6 and about 24 weeks after DPC sensitization.

General findings and caveats noted by the study authors: No change with DPC sensitization was found in the number of TCRs above 1 in 1000 frequency, and no evidence of global repertoire structure alterations was found. Repeated subsampling changed both the strength of the expansion versus patch-test correlation and the threshold at which that correlation became significant. Patch test score was positively correlated with the number of PT1 expanded TCRs, with significance at thresholds 8, 16 and 32 but not at 4. Significantly more large CDR3 similarity clusters were formed by expanded TCRs than by pre-sensitization or healthy control sets, consistent with antigen-driven responses. Alopecia, a presumed autoimmune disease, was present in all patients, so the immune response of the patients might differ from that of healthy individuals.

This clonotype appeared a few times. Which antigen it targets is not known. The record has no base qualities; no much larger clone is one base away. According to the study, the label for this sample's time point signals: patch test 2, 6 weeks after DPC sensitization. Explained via the paper, the treatment or condition label denotes: therapeutic diphenylcyclopropenone sensitization with weekly scalp DPC. At each patch-test visit, blood was drawn before the patch test was applied. To be eligible, patients had to be aged 18 to 70, diagnosed with alopecia and judged suitable for DPC therapy, while pregnant patients were excluded. Total RNA was extracted from unfractionated whole blood that had been collected in Tempus Blood RNA tubes. The protocol used for the library was RACE. This sample was sequenced with a NextSeq 500. Library preparation attached unique molecular identifiers to individual cDNA molecules for quantitative, reproducible TCR counting. Each blood RNA sample was used to sequence both TCR alpha and TCR beta chains. The source study handled its data this way. A median of approximately 100,000 TCRs per sample was observed, with a range of 23,224 to 690,600. The Decombinator software suite was used to annotate the V, J and CDR3 of the TCR reads. Every sample was subsampled to the same number of TCRs (28,000) for the PS versus PT1 abundance plots. TCRs were defined as expanded if absent before sensitization and observed at least eight times at the 2-week time point. TCRdb redid the processing of the public reads, applying fastp at Q25 and MiXCR, and retained in-frame beta chains. Rows with a matching CDR3 protein are joined into one entry that keeps the most common DNA and genes. None of the V and J calls come from the authors' own analysis; TCRdb made them. In this sample the table shows 85,000 to 100,000 distinct CDR3 sequences, 11% of which occur a single time. The ten largest clonotypes hold 2.2% of the sample.

V drops 1 base and J drops 4 bases, leaving 6 bases in between. Its CDR3 holds 13 amino acids, cysteine through phenylalanine. The DNA shown is the 39-base CDR3, in frame from base 1. Sample: whole blood, taken in connection with sensitization to the hapten diphenylcyclopropenone (DPC). This TCR derives from a man aged 40-50 years with alopecia areata. Some clones in this sample may be carry-over from other donors' samples. The sequence links TRBV12-3 or TRBV12-4 to TRBJ2-3, with the D gene call left open. At the DNA level, the sequence is TGTGCCAGCAGTTTAGAGGTACCAGATACGCAGTATTTT. Its translation is CASSLEVPDTQYF.